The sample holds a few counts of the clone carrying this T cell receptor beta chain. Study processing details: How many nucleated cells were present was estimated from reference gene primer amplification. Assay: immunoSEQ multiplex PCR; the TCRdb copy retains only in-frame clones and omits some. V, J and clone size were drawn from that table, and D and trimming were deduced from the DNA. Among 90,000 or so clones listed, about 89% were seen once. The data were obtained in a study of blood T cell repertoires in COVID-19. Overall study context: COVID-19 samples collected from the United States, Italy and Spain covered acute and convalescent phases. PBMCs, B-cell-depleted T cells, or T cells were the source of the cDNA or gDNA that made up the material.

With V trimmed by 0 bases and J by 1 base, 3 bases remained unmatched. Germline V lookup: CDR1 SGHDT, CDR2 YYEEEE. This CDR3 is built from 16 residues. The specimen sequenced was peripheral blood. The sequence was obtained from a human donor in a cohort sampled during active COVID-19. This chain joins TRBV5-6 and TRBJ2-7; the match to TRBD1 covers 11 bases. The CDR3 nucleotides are TGTGCCAGCAGCTTGGGGACAGGGGGCTTTTCCTACGAGCAGTACTTC. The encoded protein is CASSLGTGGFSYEQYF.